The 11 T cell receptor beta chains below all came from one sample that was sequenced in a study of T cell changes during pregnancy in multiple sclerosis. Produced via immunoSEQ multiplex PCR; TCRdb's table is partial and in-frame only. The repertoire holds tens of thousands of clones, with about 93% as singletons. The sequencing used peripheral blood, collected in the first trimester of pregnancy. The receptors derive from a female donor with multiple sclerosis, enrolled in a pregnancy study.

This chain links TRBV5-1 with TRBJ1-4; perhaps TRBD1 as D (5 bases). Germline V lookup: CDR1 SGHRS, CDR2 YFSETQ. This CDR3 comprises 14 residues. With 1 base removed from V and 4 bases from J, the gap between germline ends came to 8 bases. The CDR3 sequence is CASSLTGLNEKLFF. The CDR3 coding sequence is TGCGCCAGCAGCTTGACGGGACTTAATGAAAAACTGTTTTTT.

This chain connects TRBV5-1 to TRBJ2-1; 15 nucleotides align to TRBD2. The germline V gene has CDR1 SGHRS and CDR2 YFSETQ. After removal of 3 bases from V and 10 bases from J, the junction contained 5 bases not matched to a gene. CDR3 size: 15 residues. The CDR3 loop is CASSWTSGGVLEQFF. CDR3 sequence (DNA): TGCGCCAGCAGCTGGACTAGCGGGGGGGTATTGGAGCAGTTCTTC.

The CDR3 DNA follows: TGTGCCAGCAGCCCTCAGGGGAGTCGGATCGAGCAGTACTTC. As protein: CASSPQGSRIEQYF. The rearrangement links TRBV7-8 to TRBJ2-7, with a weak D call TRBD1 (6 bases). Deletions cut 5 bases from V and 6 bases from J, with 17 bases between. The CDR3 is 14 residues long. The germline V gene encodes CDR1 SGHVS and CDR2 FQNEAQ. Together with reference TRBV7-8 and TRBJ2-7, the CDR3 gives the full variable domain: GAGVSQSPRYKVAKRGQDVALRCDPISGHVSLFWYQQALGQGPEFLTYFQNEAQLDKSGLPSDRFFAERPEGSVSTLKIQRTQQEDSAVYLCASSPQGSRIEQYFGPGTRLTVT.

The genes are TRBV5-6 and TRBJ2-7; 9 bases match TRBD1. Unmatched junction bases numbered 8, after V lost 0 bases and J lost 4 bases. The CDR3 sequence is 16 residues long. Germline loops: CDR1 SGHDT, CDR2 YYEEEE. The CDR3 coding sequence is TGTGCCAGCAGCTTGGTGGGACAGGGTAACCGATACGAGCAGTACTTC. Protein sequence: CASSLVGQGNRYEQYF.

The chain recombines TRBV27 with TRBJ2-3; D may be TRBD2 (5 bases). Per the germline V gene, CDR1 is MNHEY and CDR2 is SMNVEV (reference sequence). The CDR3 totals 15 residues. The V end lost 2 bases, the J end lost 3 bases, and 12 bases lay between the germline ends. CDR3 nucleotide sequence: TGTGCCAGCAGTTTAACGCGAGGGAAGACAGATACGCAGTATTTT. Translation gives CASSLTRGKTDTQYF.

The CDR3: CASGNAGLSPDTQYF. The DNA of the CDR3 is TGTGCCAGCGGGAACGCGGGTCTTAGCCCAGATACGCAGTATTTT. V usage is TRBV4-2 and J usage is TRBJ2-3, with D tentatively TRBD2 (5 bases). Germline CDR1 and CDR2: LGHNA and YNFKEQ. V lost 8 bases to trimming and J lost 4 bases, with 19 bases between them. The CDR3 length is 15 residues.

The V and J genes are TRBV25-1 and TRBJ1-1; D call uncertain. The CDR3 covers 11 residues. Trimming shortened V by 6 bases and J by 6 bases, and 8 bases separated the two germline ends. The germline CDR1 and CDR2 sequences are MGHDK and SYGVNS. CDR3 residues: CASRLVAEAFF. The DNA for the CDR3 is TGTGCCAGCAGGCTAGTAGCTGAAGCTTTCTTT. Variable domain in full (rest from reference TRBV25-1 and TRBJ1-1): EADIYQTPRYLVIGTGKKITLECSQTMGHDKMYWYQQDPGMELHLIHYSYGVNSTEKGDLSSESTVSRIRTEHFPLTLESARPSHTSQYLCASRLVAEAFFGQGTRLTVV.

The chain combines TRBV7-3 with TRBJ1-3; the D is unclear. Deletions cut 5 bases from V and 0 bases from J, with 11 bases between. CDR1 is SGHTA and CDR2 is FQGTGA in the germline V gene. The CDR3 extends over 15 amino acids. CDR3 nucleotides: TGTGCCAGCAGCCTGACGGGGAGCTCTGGAAACACCATATATTTT. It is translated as CASSLTGSSGNTIYF.

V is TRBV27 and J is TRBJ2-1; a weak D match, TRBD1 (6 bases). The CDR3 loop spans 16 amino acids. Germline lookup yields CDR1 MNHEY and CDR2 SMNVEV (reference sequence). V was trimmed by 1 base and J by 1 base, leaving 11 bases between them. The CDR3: CASSLWGTGSYNEQFF. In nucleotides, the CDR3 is TGTGCCAGCAGTTTATGGGGTACAGGGTCCTACAATGAGCAGTTCTTC.

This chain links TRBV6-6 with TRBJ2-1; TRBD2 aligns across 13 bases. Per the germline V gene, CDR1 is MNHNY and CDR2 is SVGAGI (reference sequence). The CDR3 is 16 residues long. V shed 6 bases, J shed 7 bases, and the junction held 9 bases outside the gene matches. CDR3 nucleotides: TGTGCCAGCAGCGACGGACTAGCGGGAGAGGGTAATGAGCAGTTCTTC. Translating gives CASSDGLAGEGNEQFF.

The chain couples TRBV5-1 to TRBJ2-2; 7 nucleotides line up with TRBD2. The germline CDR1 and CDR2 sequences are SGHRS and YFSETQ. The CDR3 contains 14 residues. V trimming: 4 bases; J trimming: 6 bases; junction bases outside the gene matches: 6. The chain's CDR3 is CASSLGLTAGELFF. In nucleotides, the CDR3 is TGCGCCAGCAGCCTGGGACTAACTGCCGGGGAGCTGTTTTTT.